These 30 T cell receptor beta chains were all obtained from the same sample, sequenced in a study of T cell repertoires in ileal Crohn's disease. The time point: inflamed ileum from the surgical specimen. Sequencing was performed with immunoSEQ multiplex PCR; in TCRdb, only in-frame clones are kept and a portion is missing. The data hold about 5,500 clones, with 80% observed a single time. Input material: ileal tissue. The receptor source for this set is an adult with Crohn's disease.

This chain connects TRBV11-1 to TRBJ2-3; D unclear. Germline V gene lookup returns CDR1 SGHAT and CDR2 FQDESV (reference sequence). With 5 bases removed from V and 0 bases from J, the gap between germline ends came to 9 bases. The CDR3 is made up of 14 amino acids. The CDR3 DNA reads TGTGCCAGCAGCGGACGGATTAGCACAGATACGCAGTATTTT. It specifies CASSGRISTDTQYF.

V usage is TRBV2 and J usage is TRBJ2-1; D possibly corresponds to TRBD2 (5 bases). Germline V gene data show CDR1 as SNHLY and CDR2 as FYNNEI. The CDR3 has 14 residues. Trimming removed 6 bases from V and 4 bases from J, with 13 bases in between. In DNA form, the CDR3 reads TGTGCCAGCAGGGACTCCCCTAATTACAATGAGCAGTTCTTC. Its protein product is CASRDSPNYNEQFF.

The chain uses TRBV4-1 and TRBJ1-1; 7 bases line up with TRBD1. The CDR3 sequence is 14 residues long. The germline CDR1 and CDR2 sequences are MGHRA and YSYEKL. V was pared by 5 bases and J by 1 base, with 4 bases of the junction left unmatched. In DNA, the CDR3 is TGCGCCAGCAGCTACAGGGGCCCGAACACTGAAGCTTTCTTT. Translation gives CASSYRGPNTEAFF.

The chain joins TRBV7-9 to TRBJ1-1; TRBD1 matches at 7 bases. Losses at the gene ends were 5 bases for V and 3 bases for J; bases not matched to a gene: 6. The length of the CDR3 is 14 residues. Germline CDR1 SEHNR, CDR2 FQNEAQ (reference sequence). The CDR3 sequence is CASSPGGAYTEAFF. Here the CDR3 DNA reads TGTGCCAGCAGCCCAGGGGGAGCTTACACTGAAGCTTTCTTT.

The genes are TRBV27 and TRBJ1-1; 9 bases are shared with TRBD1. CDR1 is MNHEY, CDR2 SMNVEV, per germline (reference sequence). This CDR3 contains 17 residues. Trimming removed 7 bases from V and 1 base from J; junction bases left unmatched: 13. The CDR3 DNA reads TGTGCCAGCAAAAAAACCGGGACAGGGAATAAGAACACTGAAGCTTTCTTT. Translation: CASKKTGTGNKNTEAFF.

This sequence joins TRBV7-9 and TRBJ2-5; either TRBD1 or TRBD2 may fit D (5 bases each). This CDR3 is built from 12 residues. The V and J ends lost 8 bases and 4 bases respectively, with 11 bases between them. Germline V gene sequence: CDR1 SEHNR, CDR2 FQNEAQ (reference sequence). The CDR3 spells CASGFGAETQYF. DNA of the CDR3: TGTGCCAGCGGTTTCGGGGCAGAGACCCAGTACTTC.

This clone counts as hyperexpanded. This sequence joins TRBV4-1 and TRBJ2-5; 11 bases match TRBD1. J gave up 1 base and V 1 base, and 8 bases lay outside the gene matches. Looked up from germline, CDR1 is MGHRA and CDR2 is YSYEKL. This CDR3 has 18 residues. DNA for the CDR3: TGCGCCAGCAGCCAAGGGGCGACTGGGACAGGGGGCCAAGAGACCCAGTACTTC. Protein product: CASSQGATGTGGQETQYF.

V usage is TRBV9 and J usage is TRBJ1-4; D is ambiguous. In germline, CDR1 is SGDLS, CDR2 YYNGEE. Trimming left V 4 bases short and J 3 bases short, with 16 bases between. The CDR3 contains 16 residues. The CDR3 here is CASSREHTRSNEKLFF. CDR3 DNA sequence: TGTGCCAGCAGCCGGGAACACACGAGGTCTAATGAAAAACTGTTTTTT. The full variable domain, its missing parts supplied by reference TRBV9 and TRBJ1-4, is DSGVTQTPKHLITATGQRVTLRCSPRSGDLSVYWYQQSLDQGLQFLIQYYNGEERAKGNILERFSAQQFPDLHSELNLSSLELGDSALYFCASSREHTRSNEKLFFGSGTQLSVL.

The table lists this clone with a few counts. V gene TRBV6-5 combines with J gene TRBJ2-7; 7 positions match TRBD1. Germline CDR1 is MNHEY and CDR2 is SVGAGI. After removal of 0 bases from V and 3 bases from J, the junction contained 5 bases not matched to a gene. The CDR3 consists of 15 residues. CDR3 residues: CASSYSRDSRYEQYF. CDR3 in DNA: TGTGCCAGCAGTTACTCGAGGGACAGCCGCTACGAGCAGTACTTC.

The rearrangement links TRBV7-9 to TRBJ1-4; 9 bases match TRBD1. This CDR3 has 18 residues. Losses at the gene ends were 1 base for V and 5 bases for J; bases not matched to a gene: 11. Per the germline V gene, CDR1 is SEHNR and CDR2 is FQNEAQ (reference sequence). The CDR3 DNA is TGTGCCAGCAGCTTAGGAACCCGGGGGACAGGGTGGAATGAAAAACTGTTTTTT. As protein: CASSLGTRGTGWNEKLFF.

This chain uses TRBV10-2 with TRBJ2-5, with D uncertain. Trimming left V 8 bases short and J 4 bases short, with 11 bases between. CDR3 length equals 12 residues. Germline V gene data show CDR1 as WSHSY and CDR2 as SAAADI. The CDR3 spells CASQSLRETQYF. The DNA of the CDR3 is TGCGCCAGCCAATCCTTACGAGAGACCCAGTACTTC.

V is TRBV6-4 and J is TRBJ2-1; either TRBD1 or TRBD2 may fit D (5 bases each). Trimming took off 3 bases at V and 2 bases at J, with 11 bases between the two ends. This CDR3 comprises 15 residues. CDR1 and CDR2 (germline): MRHNA, SNTAGT. Written as DNA, the CDR3 is TGTGCCAGCAGTGAGACTGGGACGGCCTACAATGAGCAGTTCTTC. It codes for CASSETGTAYNEQFF.

The rearrangement uses TRBV5-1 and TRBJ1-1; D is possibly TRBD1 (5 bases). The V and J ends lost 1 base and 0 bases respectively, with 10 bases between them. Per germline, CDR1 SGHRS and CDR2 YFSETQ. The CDR3 has 15 amino acids. CDR3 loop: CASSLLRDLNTEAFF. The CDR3 bases are TGCGCCAGCAGCTTGCTCAGGGATTTGAACACTGAAGCTTTCTTT.

This chain connects TRBV5-1 to TRBJ2-7; weak D call: TRBD1 (6 bases). The CDR3 loop spans 15 amino acids. The germline gives CDR1 SGHRS, CDR2 YFSETQ. Trimming removed 0 bases at V and 2 bases at J, with 12 bases between. Here the CDR3 reads CASSLDRVRTYEQYF. The CDR3, as DNA: TGCGCCAGCAGCTTGGACAGGGTAAGAACCTACGAGCAGTACTTC.

The chain joins TRBV5-1 to TRBJ2-3; a weak D match, TRBD1 (6 bases). CDR3 length: 16 residues. Germline CDR1 is SGHRS and CDR2 is YFSETQ. Trimming shortened V by 0 bases and J by 2 bases, and 13 bases separated the two germline ends. CDR3: CASSLGRGPYTDTQYF. CDR3 coding DNA: TGCGCCAGCAGCTTGGGCAGGGGCCCGTACACAGATACGCAGTATTTT.

The J gene is TRBJ1-4, the V gene TRBV7-8; D not certain. Germline V CDR1 and CDR2: SGHVS, FQNEAQ. Trimming shortened V by 6 bases and J by 0 bases, and 14 bases separated the two germline ends. The CDR3 has 16 amino acids. CDR3 DNA sequence: TGTGCCAGCAGTTATAGGCTCACTGCAACTAATGAAAAACTGTTTTTT. Protein product: CASSYRLTATNEKLFF.

The chain carries TRBV16 and TRBJ1-2, with unresolved D. The CDR3 is 13 amino acids. Trimming shortened V by 5 bases and J by 7 bases, and 14 bases separated the two germline ends. CDR1 KGHSY and CDR2 FQNENV come from the germline V gene. CDR3 nucleotides: TGTGCCAGCAGCTTAAGCGGGGTATCTGGCTACACCTTC. It translates to CASSLSGVSGYTF.

The chain links TRBV9 to TRBJ1-3, with D maybe TRBD1 (5 bases). Germline V gene lookup returns CDR1 SGDLS and CDR2 YYNGEE. The CDR3 contains 15 residues. The V gene lost 2 bases and the J gene lost 4 bases, with 13 bases spanning the gap. CDR3 loop: CASSVLEGVGNTIYF. DNA of the CDR3: TGTGCCAGCAGCGTTCTGGAAGGGGTCGGAAACACCATATATTTT.

The rearrangement uses TRBV9 and TRBJ1-1, with 7 bases that match TRBD1. This CDR3 has 17 amino acids. The V gene end was trimmed by 3 bases and the J gene end by 1 base; junction bases not matched to a gene: 12. Germline CDR1 SGDLS, CDR2 YYNGEE. CDR3 residues: CASSAYLRQGPNTEAFF. The CDR3 region has the DNA TGTGCCAGCAGCGCATACCTCAGACAGGGACCGAACACTGAAGCTTTCTTT.

The genes are TRBV28 and TRBJ1-4; TRBD1 might be the D (6 bases). Germline V lookup: CDR1 MDHEN, CDR2 SYDVKM. The CDR3 covers 17 residues. Trimming cost V 4 bases and J 8 bases, with 23 bases left between them. CDR3 DNA: TGTGCCAGCAGTTCCCCGGGTGGGGGAAGGGGGAAAGAAAAACTGTTTTTT. Amino acid sequence: CASSSPGGGRGKEKLFF.

The table lists this clone with a count of one. This rearrangement joins TRBV5-1 to TRBJ2-7; D remains unclear. The V end lost 4 bases, the J end lost 4 bases, and 6 bases lay between the germline ends. The CDR3 is 11 amino acids. Per the germline V gene, CDR1 is SGHRS and CDR2 is YFSETQ. The CDR3, as DNA: TGCGCCAGCAGCAATCAGTACGAGCAGTACTTC. Translation: CASSNQYEQYF.

The chain recombines TRBV5-1 with TRBJ2-7; D gene unclear. Germline V gives CDR1 SGHRS, CDR2 YFSETQ. This CDR3 has 13 amino acids. The V end lost 2 bases, the J end lost 2 bases, and 8 bases lay between the germline ends. The CDR3 here is CASSLTQTYEQYF. For the CDR3, the DNA is TGCGCCAGCAGCTTAACTCAGACCTACGAGCAGTACTTC.

The chain joins TRBV19 to TRBJ2-1; D is unresolved. This CDR3 is built from 13 residues. V was shortened by 2 bases and J by 12 bases, with 14 bases between the two germline ends. CDR1 is LNHDA and CDR2 is SQIVND in the germline V gene (reference sequence). In nucleotides, the CDR3 is TGTGCCAGTAGTATAACTCTCGCTCTGGGGCAGTTCTTC. It encodes CASSITLALGQFF.

V usage is TRBV6-1 and J usage is TRBJ1-5, with unresolved D. V shed 6 bases and J shed 1 base, with 7 bases lying between them. Germline V CDR1 and CDR2: MNHNS, SASEGT. This CDR3 spans 13 amino acids. This chain's CDR3 is CASSSRSNQPQHF. Here the CDR3 DNA reads TGTGCCAGCAGCTCCCGGAGCAATCAGCCCCAGCATTTT.

This rearrangement joins TRBV2 to TRBJ2-3; D perhaps matches TRBD1 (5 bases). V lost 4 bases and J 1 base, leaving 15 bases between the germline ends. Germline V gene lookup returns CDR1 SNHLY and CDR2 FYNNEI. The CDR3 covers 16 residues. Here the CDR3 DNA reads TGTGCCAGCAGTGGACCGCTGTCCAGGGGCACAGATACGCAGTATTTT. This translates into CASSGPLSRGTDTQYF.

V gene TRBV7-3 combines with J gene TRBJ1-2; D call uncertain. The CDR3 is 15 residues long. Per the germline V gene, CDR1 is SGHTA and CDR2 is FQGTGA. With 5 bases removed from V and 2 bases from J, the gap between germline ends came to 15 bases. CDR3 loop: CASSPEEGMNYGYTF. CDR3 nucleotides: TGTGCCAGCAGCCCCGAGGAGGGAATGAACTATGGCTACACCTTC. Using reference TRBV7-3 and TRBJ1-2 for the parts outside the CDR3, the full variable domain is GAGVSQTPSNKVTEKGKYVELRCDPISGHTALYWYRQSLGQGPEFLIYFQGTGAADDSGLPNDRFFAVRPEGSVSTLKIQRTERGDSAVYLCASSPEEGMNYGYTFGSGTRLTVV.

This clone appeared a few times. This chain connects TRBV6-6 to TRBJ1-1; D remains ambiguous. This CDR3 is built from 14 residues. Trimming removed 7 bases from V and 4 bases from J, with 16 bases in between. Germline-derived CDR1 and CDR2 are MNHNY and SVGAGI (reference sequence). CDR3: CASTDSSRRTEAFF. DNA for the CDR3: TGTGCCAGCACCGACTCAAGCAGGCGCACTGAAGCTTTCTTT.

The chain is built from TRBV18 and TRBJ1-5; D is unclear. CDR1 KGHSH and CDR2 LQKENI come from the germline V gene. CDR3 length: 14 residues. The germline V and J ends were trimmed by 3 bases and 4 bases, with 10 bases remaining between them. In DNA, the CDR3 is TGTGCCAGCTCACCGGACGGAATAAATCAGCCCCAGCATTTT. It yields the protein CASSPDGINQPQHF.

The gene calls are TRBV7-3 and TRBJ2-7; TRBD2 matches 7 bases. J was trimmed by 3 bases and V by 4 bases; bases with no gene match: 3. CDR3 size: 13 residues. Germline CDR1 and CDR2: SGHTA and FQGTGA. As DNA, the CDR3 is TGTGCCAGCAGCTCTCGCGGGGGCTACGAGCAGTACTTC. Encoded protein: CASSSRGGYEQYF.

The chain combines TRBV28 with TRBJ2-2; tentatively, D is TRBD1 (5 bases). The CDR3 length is 14 residues. The V end lost 6 bases, the J end lost 8 bases, and 16 bases lay between the germline ends. Per germline, CDR1 MDHEN and CDR2 SYDVKM. The CDR3 DNA reads TGTGCCAGCAGATTCAGCAGGGCACAGGGGGAGCTGTTTTTT. Its protein is CASRFSRAQGELFF. Drawing the rest from reference TRBV28 and TRBJ2-2, the complete variable domain is DVKVTQSSRYLVKRTGEKVFLECVQDMDHENMFWYRQDPGLGLRLIYFSYDVKMKEKGDIPEGYSVSREKKERFSLILESASTNQTSMYLCASRFSRAQGELFFGEGSRLTVL.